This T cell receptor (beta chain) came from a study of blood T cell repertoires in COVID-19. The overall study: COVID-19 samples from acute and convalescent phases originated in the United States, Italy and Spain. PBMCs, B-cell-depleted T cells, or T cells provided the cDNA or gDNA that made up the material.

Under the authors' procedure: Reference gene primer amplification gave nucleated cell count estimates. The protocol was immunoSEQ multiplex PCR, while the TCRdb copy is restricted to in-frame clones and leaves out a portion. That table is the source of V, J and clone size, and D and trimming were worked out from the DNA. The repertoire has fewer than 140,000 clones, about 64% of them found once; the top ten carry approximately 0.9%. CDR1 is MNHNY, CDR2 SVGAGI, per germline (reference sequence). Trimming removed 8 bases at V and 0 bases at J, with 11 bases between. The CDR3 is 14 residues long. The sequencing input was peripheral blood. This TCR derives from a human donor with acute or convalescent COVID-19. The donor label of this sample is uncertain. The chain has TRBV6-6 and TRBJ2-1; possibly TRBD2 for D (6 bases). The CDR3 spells CASGGLSSYNEQFF. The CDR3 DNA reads TGTGCCAGCGGGGGACTCAGCTCCTACAATGAGCAGTTCTTC.